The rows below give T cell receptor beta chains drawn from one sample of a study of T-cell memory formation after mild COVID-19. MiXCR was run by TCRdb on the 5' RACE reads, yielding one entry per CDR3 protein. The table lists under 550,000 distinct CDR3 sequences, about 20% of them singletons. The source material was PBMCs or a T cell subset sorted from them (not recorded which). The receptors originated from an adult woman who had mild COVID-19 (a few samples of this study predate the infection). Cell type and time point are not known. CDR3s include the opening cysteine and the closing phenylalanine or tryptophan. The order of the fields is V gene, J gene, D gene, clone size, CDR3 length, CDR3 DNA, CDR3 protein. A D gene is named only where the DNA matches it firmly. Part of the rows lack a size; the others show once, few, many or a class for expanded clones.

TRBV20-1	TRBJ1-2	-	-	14	TGCAGTGCTAGATCCCGGGTGGGACTCTATGGCTACACCTTC	CSARSRVGLYGYTF
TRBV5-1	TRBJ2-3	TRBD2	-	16	TGCGCCAGCAGCTTCTCGGATAGCGGGAGAGGTGATACGCAGTATTTT	CASSFSDSGRGDTQYF
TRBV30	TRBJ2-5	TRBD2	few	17	TGTGCCTGGAGTGTACAGGTGACTAGCGGGAGACGAGAGACCCAGTACTTC	CAWSVQVTSGRRETQYF
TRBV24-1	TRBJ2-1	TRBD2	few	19	TGTGCCACCAGTGATTTTGGGACTAGCGGTACCGGCTCCTACAATGAGCAGTTCTTC	CATSDFGTSGTGSYNEQFF
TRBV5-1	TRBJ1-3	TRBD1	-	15	TGCGCCAGCAGCCCAAGGACAGGGGCTGGAAACACCATATATTTT	CASSPRTGAGNTIYF
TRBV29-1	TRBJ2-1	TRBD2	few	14	TGCAGCGTTGAAACTAGCGGGGGGTTCAATGAGCAGTTCTTC	CSVETSGGFNEQFF
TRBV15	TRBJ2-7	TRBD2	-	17	TGTGCCACCAGCGAGGAGAGACTAGCGGGAGGGGCAGACGAGCAGTACTTC	CATSEERLAGGADEQYF
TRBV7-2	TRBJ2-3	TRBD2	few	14	TGTGCCAGCAGCTTGACTAGCGGAGGAGATACGCAGTATTTT	CASSLTSGGDTQYF
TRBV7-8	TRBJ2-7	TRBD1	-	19	TGTGCCAGCAGCTTATCGGGGATATCGAAACAGGGGGCTTCATACGAGCAGTACTTC	CASSLSGISKQGASYEQYF
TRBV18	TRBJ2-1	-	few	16	TGTGCCAGCTCACCACCGGGGGGCGCCGACTACAATGAGCAGTTCTTC	CASSPPGGADYNEQFF
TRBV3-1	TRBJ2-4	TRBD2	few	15	TGTGCCAGCAGCCACGGCGGGGGTTCCAAAAACATTCAGTACTTC	CASSHGGGSKNIQYF
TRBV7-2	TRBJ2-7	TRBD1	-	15	TGTGCCAGCAGCTCCTTTGGACAGGGGATAGACGAGCAGTACTTC	CASSSFGQGIDEQYF
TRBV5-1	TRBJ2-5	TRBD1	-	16	TGCGCCAGCAGTCGCGGGACAGGGACTAAAGAGGTGACCCAGTACTTC	CASSRGTGTKEVTQYF
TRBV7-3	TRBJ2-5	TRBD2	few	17	TGTGCCAGCAGCCCCGGGACTAGCGGGAGGGACCTGGAGACCCAGTACTTC	CASSPGTSGRDLETQYF
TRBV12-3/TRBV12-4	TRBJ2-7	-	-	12	TGTGCCAGCAGGTCCGACAGGCGCGAGCAGTACTTC	CASRSDRREQYF
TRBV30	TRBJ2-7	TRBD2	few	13	TGTGCCTGGAGTGTTAGCGGGAGTTACGAGCAGTACTTC	CAWSVSGSYEQYF
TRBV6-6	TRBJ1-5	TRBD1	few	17	TGTGCCAGCAGTACCCCATCGACAGGGGGAAGCAATCAGCCCCAGCATTTT	CASSTPSTGGSNQPQHF
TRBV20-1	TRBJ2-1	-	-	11	TGCAGTGCTAAGGCAGGATATGAGCAGTTCTTC	CSAKAGYEQFF
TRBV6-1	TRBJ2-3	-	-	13	TGTGCCAGCAGTGTGACGGTTACGGATACGCAGTATTTT	CASSVTVTDTQYF
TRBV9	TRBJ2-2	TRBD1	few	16	TGTGCCAGCGACCCGGGGGGACAGGGGGCAGGCGGGGAGCTGTTTTTT	CASDPGGQGAGGELFF
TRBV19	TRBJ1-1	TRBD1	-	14	TGTGCCAGTAGACGACGGGACAGGGTCCCTGAAGCTTTCTTT	CASRRRDRVPEAFF
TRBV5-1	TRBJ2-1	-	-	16	TGCGCCAGCAGCTGGGGGTCGGGGGGCGAAGGCGATGAGCAGTTCTTC	CASSWGSGGEGDEQFF
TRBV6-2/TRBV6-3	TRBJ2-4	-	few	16	TGTGCCAGCAGTAATGGACATCTCTTAGCCAAAAACATTCAGTACTTC	CASSNGHLLAKNIQYF
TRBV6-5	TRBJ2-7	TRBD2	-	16	TGTGCCAGCAGTTACCGCATAGCGGGAGGCTTCACCGAGCAGTACTTC	CASSYRIAGGFTEQYF
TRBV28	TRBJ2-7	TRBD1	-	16	TGTGCCAGCAGCCCGTCCGGGACAGGGGGATCCTACGAGCAGTACTTC	CASSPSGTGGSYEQYF
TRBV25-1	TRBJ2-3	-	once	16	TGTGCCAGCACCGGGAGCCGGGAACCCACTACAGATACGCAGTATTTT	CASTGSREPTTDTQYF
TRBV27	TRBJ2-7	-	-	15	TGTGCCAGCAGATCAACCGGGACGGAGAATTACGAGCAGTACTTC	CASRSTGTENYEQYF
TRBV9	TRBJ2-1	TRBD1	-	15	TGTGCCAGCAGCCCCCTTTGGGACAGGCGCAATGAGCAGTTCTTC	CASSPLWDRRNEQFF
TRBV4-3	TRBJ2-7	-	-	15	TGCGCCAGCAGCCAAGATGGGGATAGCGTCTACGAGCAGTACTTC	CASSQDGDSVYEQYF
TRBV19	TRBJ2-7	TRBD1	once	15	TGTGCCAGTAGTGCCCTCCTGACAGGGAAGTACGAGCAGTACTTC	CASSALLTGKYEQYF
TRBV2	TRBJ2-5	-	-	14	TGTGCCAGCAGTGTTTGGACAGACCAAGAGACCCAGTACTTC	CASSVWTDQETQYF
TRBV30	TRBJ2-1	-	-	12	TGTGCCTGGAGTCCGGGTGGAAGGGGAGGCTTCTTC	CAWSPGGRGGFF
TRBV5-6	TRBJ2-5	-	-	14	TGTGCCAGCAGCTCCCCTGCCGGCCAAGAGACCCAGTACTTC	CASSSPAGQETQYF
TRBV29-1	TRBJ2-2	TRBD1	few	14	TGCAGCGTTTTGGGACAGGGTTTTTCCGGGGAGCTGTTTTTT	CSVLGQGFSGELFF
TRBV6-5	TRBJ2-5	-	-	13	TGTGCCAGCAGTTACGAGGAGGTCGGGACCCAGTACTTC	CASSYEEVGTQYF
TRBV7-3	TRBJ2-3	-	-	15	TGTGCCAGCAGCCGAGGTTGGGGGCTCACAGATACGCAGTATTTT	CASSRGWGLTDTQYF
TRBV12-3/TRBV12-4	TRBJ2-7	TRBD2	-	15	TGTGCCAGCAGTTTATCTAGCGGGAGTGGCCACGAGCAGTACTTC	CASSLSSGSGHEQYF
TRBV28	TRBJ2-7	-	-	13	TGTGCCAGCAGTACCCCCCCGGGCCGCGAGCAGTACTTC	CASSTPPGREQYF
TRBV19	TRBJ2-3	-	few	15	TGTGCCAGTAGCCGGGGATTAGCGATCCCAGATACGCAGTATTTT	CASSRGLAIPDTQYF
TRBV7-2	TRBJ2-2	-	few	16	TGTGCCAGCAGCTTAACTTTTAGCGGAACGACCGGGGAGCTGTTTTTT	CASSLTFSGTTGELFF